Listed here are 30 T cell receptor beta chains from one sample, sequenced in a study of blood T cell repertoires in COVID-19. Sequencing used immunoSEQ multiplex PCR; TCRdb keeps in-frame clones, though not all of them. The table shows 90,000 to 100,000 clones, with about 85% occurring only once. The material sequenced was peripheral blood. Every receptor here comes from a man aged 65 to 79 with acute or convalescent COVID-19.

The chain combines TRBV18 with TRBJ1-1, with D unclear. Trimming pared 6 bases from V and 0 bases from J, leaving 17 bases between. Looked up from germline, CDR1 is KGHSH and CDR2 is LQKENI. The CDR3 spans 16 residues. The CDR3 DNA follows: TGTGCCAGCTCCCCGACCGGAGGGCAGCTGAACACTGAAGCTTTCTTT. It yields the protein CASSPTGGQLNTEAFF.

This clone was found once. The chain joins TRBV10-3 to TRBJ2-3; tentative D call: TRBD1 (5 bases). V was trimmed by 6 bases and J by 0 bases, leaving 13 bases between them. Looked up from germline, CDR1 is ENHRY and CDR2 is SYGVKD. This CDR3 spans 15 amino acids. Here the CDR3 DNA reads TGTGCCATCAGCGACCTAGGGGCTAGCACAGATACGCAGTATTTT. Its protein is CAISDLGASTDTQYF.

The chain combines TRBV28 with TRBJ2-7; TRBD2 aligns across 16 bases. The CDR3 covers 15 residues. Germline-derived CDR1 and CDR2 are MDHEN and SYDVKM. The junction had 5 bases not matched to a gene; V was cut back by 5 bases and J by 7 bases. Written as DNA, the CDR3 is TGTGCCAGCAGTCCTGGGACTAGCGGGGGGGGTGAGCAGTACGTC. Translated: CASSPGTSGGGEQYV.

The chain has TRBV28 and TRBJ2-3; TRBD2 aligns across 7 bases. Germline V gene lookup returns CDR1 MDHEN and CDR2 SYDVKM. This CDR3 comprises 15 residues. V shed 3 bases, J shed 6 bases, and the junction held 9 bases outside the gene matches. DNA of the CDR3: TGTGCCAGCAGTTTTGGGCGGGGGTTCTCGGATACGCAGTATTTT. This encodes CASSFGRGFSDTQYF.

This chain joins TRBV3-1 (or the pseudogene TRBV3-2) and TRBJ2-5, with D tentatively TRBD2 (6 bases). The length of the CDR3 is 15 residues. The germline V gene has CDR1 LGHDT and CDR2 YNNKEL (reference sequence). Trimming took off 4 bases at V and 7 bases at J, with 19 bases between the two ends. The CDR3 loop is CASSPGRSLLGTQYF. The CDR3 DNA follows: TGTGCCAGCAGCCCAGGGAGGTCGTTACTCGGGACCCAGTACTTC.

This rearrangement joins TRBV30 to TRBJ1-5, with D perhaps TRBD1 (5 bases). V lost 4 bases, J lost 4 bases, and 14 bases lay in between. The germline gives CDR1 GTSNPN, CDR2 SVGIG (reference sequence). The CDR3 loop spans 14 amino acids. DNA for the CDR3: TGTGCCTGGAAGGGGACTCAAGGGAATCAGCCCCAGCATTTT. This codes for CAWKGTQGNQPQHF.

V and J are TRBV15 and TRBJ1-1, with D unclear. Germline-derived CDR1 and CDR2 are LNHNV and YYDKDF (reference sequence). This CDR3 spans 13 amino acids. V was trimmed by 0 bases and J by 6 bases, leaving 8 bases between them. The CDR3, as DNA: TGTGCCACCAGCAGAGATCGAGGCGCTGAAGCTTTCTTT. It yields the protein CATSRDRGAEAFF.

The DNA of the CDR3 is TGTGCCAGCCACTCAGGGGATGGTTTGGAGACCCAGTACTTC. It encodes CASHSGDGLETQYF. The gene calls are TRBV2 and TRBJ2-5; tentatively, D is TRBD1 (6 bases). Germline V gene lookup returns CDR1 SNHLY and CDR2 FYNNEI. The CDR3 is 14 amino acids. The V gene lost 8 bases and the J gene lost 5 bases, with 18 bases spanning the gap.

Details on this clone: Other DNA sequences within the sample encode an identical CDR3. The V and J genes are TRBV6-1 and TRBJ1-2; D ambiguous. Germline V gives CDR1 MNHNS, CDR2 SASEGT. The V gene lost 0 bases and the J gene lost 2 bases, with 13 bases spanning the gap. The CDR3 is made up of 16 amino acids. CDR3 sequence (DNA): TGTGCCAGCAGTGAAGCGCTTCGGGGAGCCAACTATGGCTACACCTTC. Residues: CASSEALRGANYGYTF.

The CDR3 loop reads CASSSAASGGFSYNEQFF. CDR3 coding DNA: TGTGCCAGCAGCTCGGCCGCTAGCGGGGGGTTCTCCTACAATGAGCAGTTCTTC. The J gene is TRBJ2-1, the V gene TRBV5-4, with TRBD2 matching 11 bases. Germline CDR1 is SGHNT and CDR2 is YYREEE (reference sequence). The V gene end was trimmed by 3 bases and the J gene end by 0 bases; junction bases not matched to a gene: 8. The CDR3 covers 18 residues. Variable domain in full (rest from reference TRBV5-4 and TRBJ2-1): ETGVTQSPTHLIKTRGQQVTLRCSSQSGHNTVSWYQQALGQGPQFIFQYYREEENGRGNFPPRFSGLQFPNYSSELNVNALELDDSALYLCASSSAASGGFSYNEQFFGPGTRLTVL.

The chain recombines TRBV6-1 with TRBJ2-5, with D hard to call. With 2 bases removed from V and 7 bases from J, the gap between germline ends came to 8 bases. The CDR3 runs 12 residues. In germline, CDR1 is MNHNS, CDR2 SASEGT. CDR3 nucleotides: TGTGCCAGCAGTGAACTGCGGCGGACCCAGTACTTC. This encodes CASSELRRTQYF.

The rearrangement links TRBV5-1 to TRBJ1-6, with D unclear. CDR1 and CDR2 from the germline V gene are SGHRS and YFSETQ. The CDR3 extends over 13 amino acids. V lost 0 bases to trimming and J lost 8 bases, with 6 bases between them. CDR3 nucleotide sequence: TGCGCCAGCAGCTTGGACGGGGATTCACCCCTCCACTTT. It encodes CASSLDGDSPLHF.

The chain recombines TRBV28 with TRBJ2-3; weak D call: TRBD2 (8 bases). This CDR3 region has 16 residues. Trimming removed 6 bases at V and 2 bases at J, with 18 bases between. Germline V gene lookup returns CDR1 MDHEN and CDR2 SYDVKM. The CDR3 bases are TGTGCCAGCAGCCCCGGGAGGGGGCGTTTCACAGATACGCAGTATTTT. Amino acid sequence: CASSPGRGRFTDTQYF.

CDR3 region: CASSLEQISSSYNEQFF. CDR3 nucleotides: TGTGCCAGCAGCTTGGAACAGATCAGTAGCTCCTACAATGAGCAGTTCTTC. The chain has TRBV11-2 and TRBJ2-1; D is uncertain. V lost 3 bases and J lost 0, with 15 bases in between. Germline CDR1 and CDR2: SGHAT and FQNNGV. This CDR3 has 17 residues.

The gene calls are TRBV9 and TRBJ2-7; TRBD1 aligns across 9 bases. The V gene's germline CDR1 is SGDLS and CDR2 YYNGEE. V shed 0 bases and J 5 bases; nucleotides not matched to a gene: 9. CDR3 length: 16 residues. CDR3 DNA sequence: TGTGCCAGCAGCGTAGGACGAGGGACAGGGTCTGACGAGCAGTACTTC. Its translation: CASSVGRGTGSDEQYF.

The chain is built from TRBV20-1 and TRBJ2-1; D perhaps matches TRBD1 (6 bases). The V and J ends lost 3 bases and 4 bases respectively, with 19 bases between them. Germline V CDR1 and CDR2: DFQATT, SNEGSKA (reference sequence). The CDR3 consists of 16 residues. CDR3 sequence reads: CSASSQASQGYNEQFF. The CDR3 DNA follows: TGCAGTGCTAGTTCTCAGGCCTCCCAGGGGTACAATGAGCAGTTCTTC.

The V and J genes are TRBV19 and TRBJ2-7; 8 bases fit TRBD1. The length of the CDR3 is 15 residues. V dropped 5 bases and J dropped 3; count of bases not matched to a gene: 9. Germline V lookup: CDR1 LNHDA, CDR2 SQIVND (reference sequence). CDR3 protein: CASSSGDRRLYEQYF. As DNA, the CDR3 is TGTGCCAGTAGTTCCGGGGACAGGAGGCTCTACGAGCAGTACTTC.

This chain connects TRBV5-1 to TRBJ2-1; 7 bases map to TRBD2. Germline loops: CDR1 SGHRS, CDR2 YFSETQ. The CDR3 has 14 residues. V lost 0 bases and J lost 8; bases outside the gene matches: 5. The CDR3 sequence is CASSLAGEGHEQFF. DNA for the CDR3: TGCGCCAGCAGCTTGGCGGGGGAGGGGCATGAGCAGTTCTTC.

This clone was counted a few times. This chain links TRBV27 with TRBJ1-2, with 7 bases aligning to TRBD1. The CDR3 sequence is 15 residues long. Losses at the gene ends were 4 bases for V and 4 bases for J; bases not matched to a gene: 9. Per germline, CDR1 MNHEY and CDR2 SMNVEV (reference sequence). CDR3 region: CASSSPGQTVYGYTF. CDR3 DNA: TGTGCCAGCAGTTCGCCGGGACAGACGGTCTATGGCTACACCTTC.

The V call is TRBV6-1, the J call TRBJ2-3; TRBD2 might be the D (5 bases). Germline V gene sequence: CDR1 MNHNS, CDR2 SASEGT. Between the trimmed V and J ends, which lost 6 bases and 5 bases, there was a span of 18 bases. The CDR3 length is 15 residues. DNA of the CDR3: TGTGCCAGCAGCGACACCCCGAGGGCTGGAGATACGCAGTATTTT. Protein product: CASSDTPRAGDTQYF.

The rearrangement uses TRBV28 and TRBJ2-4, with D perhaps matching TRBD1 (5 bases). There are 15 residues in the CDR3. V lost 4 bases and J lost 1, with 11 bases in between. Germline CDR1 is MDHEN and CDR2 is SYDVKM. CDR3 protein: CASSSQGTAKNIQYF. CDR3 DNA: TGTGCCAGCAGTTCCCAGGGAACGGCCAAAAACATTCAGTACTTC.

The rearrangement uses TRBV7-9 and TRBJ2-3; 9 bases line up with TRBD2. This CDR3 comprises 16 residues. Germline loops: CDR1 SEHNR, CDR2 FQNEAQ (reference sequence). The V segment lost 5 bases and the J segment 4 bases; nucleotides outside the gene matches: 10. The CDR3 spells CASSPSQRGVADTQYF. The CDR3 DNA reads as TGTGCCAGCAGCCCGTCCCAGCGGGGGGTGGCAGATACGCAGTATTTT.

Details on this clone: At one boundary the junction diverges from the germline segment, which might be a read error. This chain joins TRBV20-1 and TRBJ2-5; 9 nucleotides align to TRBD1. This CDR3 has 17 amino acids. CDR1 DFQATT and CDR2 SNEGSKA come from the germline V gene (reference sequence). CDR3 in amino acids: CSASRKGGQGRQGTQYF. The DNA of the CDR3 is TGCAGTGCTAGTCGTAAAGGGGGACAGGGTCGTCAAGGGACCCAGTACTTC.

The rearrangement links TRBV7-2 to TRBJ2-1, with D maybe TRBD2 (7 bases). Trimming pared 2 bases from V and 3 bases from J, leaving 14 bases between. Germline V gene sequence: CDR1 SGHTA, CDR2 FQGNSA. The CDR3 loop spans 16 amino acids. In DNA, the CDR3 is TGTGCCAGCAGCTTAAGGTGGGGGGGCGGCTACAATGAGCAGTTCTTC. Translation: CASSLRWGGGYNEQFF.

The chain combines TRBV19 with TRBJ1-2; D gene unclear. V was pared by 3 bases and J by 8 bases, with 13 bases between. This CDR3 comprises 13 residues. The germline V gene has CDR1 LNHDA and CDR2 SQIVND (reference sequence). Here the CDR3 reads CASSIGRARGYTF. CDR3 DNA sequence: TGTGCCAGTAGTATTGGGAGGGCTCGGGGCTACACCTTC. Together with reference TRBV19 and TRBJ1-2, the CDR3 gives the full variable domain: DGGITQSPKYLFRKEGQNVTLSCEQNLNHDAMYWYRQDPGQGLRLIYYSQIVNDFQKGDIAEGYSVSREKKESFPLTVTSAQKNPTAFYLCASSIGRARGYTFGSGTRLTVV.

The J gene is TRBJ2-3, the V gene TRBV29-1; D might be TRBD1 (6 bases). Germline CDR1 SQVTM, CDR2 ANQGSEA. This CDR3 contains 15 residues. The V and J ends lost 0 bases and 3 bases respectively, with 13 bases between them. The CDR3 spells CSVEDPWGRTDTQYF. CDR3 bases: TGCAGCGTTGAAGATCCTTGGGGGCGGACAGATACGCAGTATTTT.

V and J are TRBV30 and TRBJ2-1; 7 nucleotides agree with TRBD1. CDR1 is GTSNPN, CDR2 SVGIG, per germline (reference sequence). The CDR3 covers 16 residues. The trim removed 2 bases at V and 0 bases at J, leaving 7 bases unmatched. In nucleotides, the CDR3 is TGTGCCTGGAGTCCCGGGACAGCCAACTCCTACAATGAGCAGTTCTTC. Translating gives CAWSPGTANSYNEQFF.

J is TRBJ2-2 and V is TRBV5-6, with 7 positions matching TRBD2. V was pared by 5 bases and J by 5 bases, with 15 bases of the junction left unmatched. CDR3 length: 17 residues. CDR1 SGHDT and CDR2 YYEEEE come from the germline V gene. CDR3 nucleotides: TGTGCCAGCAGGGAGTTCGGGGGAGCGGGGAGAACCGGGGAGCTGTTTTTT. This gives the protein CASREFGGAGRTGELFF.

The chain is built from TRBV6-5 and TRBJ1-2; no clear D gene. Germline V CDR1 and CDR2: MNHEY, SVGAGI. The CDR3 extends over 11 amino acids. Trimming left V 7 bases short and J 1 base short, with 4 bases between. CDR3 sequence reads: CASISNYGYTF. The CDR3, as DNA: TGTGCCAGCATCAGTAACTATGGCTACACCTTC.

This clone is a singleton in its sample. The junction shows a germline mismatch at one end, possibly a read error. The J gene is TRBJ1-5, the V gene TRBV19; 7 bases are shared with TRBD1. This CDR3 comprises 14 residues. Per the germline V gene, CDR1 is LNHDA and CDR2 is SQIVND (reference sequence). The CDR3 nucleotides are TGTGCCAGCAGTACAGGGGAGAGTAATCAGCCCCAGCATTTT. As protein: CASSTGESNQPQHF.